This entry is about one TCR beta chain. No antigen is known for it. This record comes from a study of T cell responses to AZD1222 COVID-19 vaccine. Findings and caveats of the study: Sampled repertoires all dated from after the peak T cell response. Spike-specific TCR breadth and depth went up after people got two AZD1222 doses. Nearly half of spike-specific TCRs reportedly target unmutated variant regions. A mostly white British donor set with more females was recruited, and clonal diversity was possibly underestimated.

The protocol was immunoSEQ multiplex PCR, while the TCRdb copy is restricted to in-frame clones and leaves out a portion. This sample carries more than 100,000 clones, roughly 90% of them seen once, and the ten largest clones take 3% to 4%. This CDR3 has 16 residues. In germline, CDR1 is SGHAT, CDR2 FQNNGV. After removal of 5 bases from V and 3 bases from J, the junction contained 7 bases not matched to a gene. The input for sequencing was peripheral blood, taken on day 0 of AZD1222 vaccination. The clonotype comes from an adult in good health. V and J are TRBV11-2 and TRBJ1-4, with 9 bases matching TRBD1. The CDR3: CASSRPGQGPNEKLFF. The DNA of the CDR3 is TGTGCCAGCAGCCGCCCGGGACAGGGCCCTAATGAAAAACTGTTTTTT.